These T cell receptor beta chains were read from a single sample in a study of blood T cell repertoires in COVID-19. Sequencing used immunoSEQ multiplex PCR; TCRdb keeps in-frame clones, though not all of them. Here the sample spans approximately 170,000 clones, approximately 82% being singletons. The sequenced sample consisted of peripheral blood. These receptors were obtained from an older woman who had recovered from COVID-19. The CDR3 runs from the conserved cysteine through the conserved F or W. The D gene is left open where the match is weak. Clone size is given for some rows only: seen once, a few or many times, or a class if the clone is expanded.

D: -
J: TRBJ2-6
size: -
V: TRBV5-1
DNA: TGCGCCAGCAGGCAGGGGCCCAGCTCTGGGGCCAACGTCCTGACTTTC
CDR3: CASRQGPSSGANVLTF

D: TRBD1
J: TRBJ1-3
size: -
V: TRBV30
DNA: TGTGCCTGGAGGGCCGGGACAGCCTCTGGAAACACCATATATTTT
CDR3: CAWRAGTASGNTIYF

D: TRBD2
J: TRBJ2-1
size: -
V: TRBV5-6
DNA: TGTGCCAGCAGCTTGGCCCTCGGGACTAGCGGCAACTACAATGAGCAGTTCTTC
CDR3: CASSLALGTSGNYNEQFF

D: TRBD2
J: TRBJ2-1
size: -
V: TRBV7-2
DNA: TGTGCCAGCAGCTGGCTAGCGGGGGACAATGAGCAGTTCTTC
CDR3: CASSWLAGDNEQFF

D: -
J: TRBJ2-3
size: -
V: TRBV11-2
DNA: TGTGCCAGCAGCTTAGGTTGGGGGCCCACAGATACGCAGTATTTT
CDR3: CASSLGWGPTDTQYF

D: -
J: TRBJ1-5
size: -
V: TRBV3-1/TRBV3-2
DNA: TGTGCCAGCAGCTCAGGGTTCGGCAATCAGCCCCAGCATTTT
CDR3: CASSSGFGNQPQHF

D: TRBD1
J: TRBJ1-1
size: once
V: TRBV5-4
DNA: TGTGCCAGCAGCTTGGGCGGTTCGACAGGGAGGAACACTGAAGCTTTCTTT
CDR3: CASSLGGSTGRNTEAFF

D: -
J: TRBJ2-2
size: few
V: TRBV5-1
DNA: TGCGCCAGCAGCTTGGGAGGGCCCGGGGAGCTGTTTTTT
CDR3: CASSLGGPGELFF

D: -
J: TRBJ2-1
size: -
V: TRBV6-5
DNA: TGTGCCAGCAACCCGGGGAGCTCCTACAATGAGCAGTTCTTC
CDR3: CASNPGSSYNEQFF

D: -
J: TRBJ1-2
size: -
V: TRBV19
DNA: TGTGCCAGTAGTATGGGGCGAGCTCGTGGCTACACCTTC
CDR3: CASSMGRARGYTF

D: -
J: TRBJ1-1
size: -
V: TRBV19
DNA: TGTGCCAGTAGCCTCAGGGTCGGCGGCACTGAAGCTTTCTTT
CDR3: CASSLRVGGTEAFF

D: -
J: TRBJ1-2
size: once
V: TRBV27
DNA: TGTGCCAGCAGTTTATTGGGAGGAAACTATGGCTACACCTTC
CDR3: CASSLLGGNYGYTF

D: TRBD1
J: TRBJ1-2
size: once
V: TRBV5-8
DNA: TGTGCCAGCAGCTTTCGACAGGGGAGTGGCTACACCTTC
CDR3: CASSFRQGSGYTF

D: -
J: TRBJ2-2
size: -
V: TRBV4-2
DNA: TGTGCCAGCAGCGCCAGCGGGCCGAACACCGGGGAGCTGTTTTTT
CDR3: CASSASGPNTGELFF

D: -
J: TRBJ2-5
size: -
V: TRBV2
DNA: TGTGCCAGCAGTGGGTCTAGTTTGTCAGAGACCCAGTACTTC
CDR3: CASSGSSLSETQYF

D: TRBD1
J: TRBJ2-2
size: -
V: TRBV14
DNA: TGTGCCAGCAGCCAGCCGGACAGGGCTGACACCGGGGAGCTGTTTTTT
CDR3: CASSQPDRADTGELFF

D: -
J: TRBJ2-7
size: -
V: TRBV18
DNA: TGTGCCAGCTCACCACCCGGACAGTACGAGCAGTACTTC
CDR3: CASSPPGQYEQYF

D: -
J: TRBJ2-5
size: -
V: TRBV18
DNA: TGTGCCAGCTCACCACCTAGCGGCTGGCAAGAGACCCAGTACTTC
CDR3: CASSPPSGWQETQYF

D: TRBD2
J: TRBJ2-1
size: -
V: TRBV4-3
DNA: TGCGCCAGCAGCCAGCCACGGACTAGCGGGAGGGTCCATGAGCAGTTCTTC
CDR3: CASSQPRTSGRVHEQFF

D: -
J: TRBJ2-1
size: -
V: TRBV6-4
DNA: TGTGCCAGCAGTGACTCTCGGCGGCAGGGTCGCAATGAGCAGTTCTTC
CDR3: CASSDSRRQGRNEQFF

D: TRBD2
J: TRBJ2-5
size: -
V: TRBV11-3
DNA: TGTGCCAGCAGCTTAGGGGTTAGCGGGGGACTACAAGAGACCCAGTACTTC
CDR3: CASSLGVSGGLQETQYF

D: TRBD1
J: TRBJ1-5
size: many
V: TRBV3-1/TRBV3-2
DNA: TGTGCCAGCAGCGGATCACCCGAGGGGGCTGGGCAGCCCCAGCATTTT
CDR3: CASSGSPEGAGQPQHF

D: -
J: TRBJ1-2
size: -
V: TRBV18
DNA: TGTGCCAGCGCGGCCGGAGTGTATGGCTACACCTTC
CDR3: CASAAGVYGYTF

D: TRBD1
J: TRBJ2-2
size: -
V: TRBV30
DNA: TGTGCCTGGAGTGTACTAAGGGACAGGGGGCTTCTCCCCCCGCACCGGGGGCTGTTTTTT
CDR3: CAWSVLRDRGLLPPHRGLFF

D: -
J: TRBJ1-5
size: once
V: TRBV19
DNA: TGTGCCAGTAGTATCGGGGAGGTTAGCAATCAGCCCCAGCATTTT
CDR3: CASSIGEVSNQPQHF

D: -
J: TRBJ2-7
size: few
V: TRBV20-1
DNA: TGCAGTGCTGGGACTGGCTACGAGCAGTACTTC
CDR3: CSAGTGYEQYF

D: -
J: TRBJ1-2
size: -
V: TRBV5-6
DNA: TGTGCCAGCAGCTTGGGGCAACAGGGATCCTATGGCTACACCTTC
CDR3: CASSLGQQGSYGYTF

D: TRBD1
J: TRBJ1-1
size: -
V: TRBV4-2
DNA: TGTGCCAGCAGCCAATTGGTGGGGGACAGTCGCCAGCGAGCTTTCTTT
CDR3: CASSQLVGDSRQRAFF

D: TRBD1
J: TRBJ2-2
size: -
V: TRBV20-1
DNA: TGCAGTGCTCCAGGGGGCGGGGAGCTGTTTTTT
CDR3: CSAPGGGELFF

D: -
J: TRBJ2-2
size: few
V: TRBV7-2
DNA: TGTGCCAGCAGCTTACCCGCCGGCACCGGGGAGCTGTTTTTT
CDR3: CASSLPAGTGELFF

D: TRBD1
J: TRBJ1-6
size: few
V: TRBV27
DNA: TGTGCCAGCAGTTTACCTACAGGGGGCCTTGTGCATTCACCCCTCCACTTT
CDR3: CASSLPTGGLVHSPLHF

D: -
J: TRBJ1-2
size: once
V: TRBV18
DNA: TGTGCCAGCTCACCCTCGGACACCCGGGGCTACACCTTC
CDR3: CASSPSDTRGYTF

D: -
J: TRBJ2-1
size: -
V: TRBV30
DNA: TGTGCCTGGAGGCCTAGCGCCTACTACAATGAGCAGTTCTTC
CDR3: CAWRPSAYYNEQFF

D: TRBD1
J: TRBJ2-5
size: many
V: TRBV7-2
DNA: TGTGCCAGCAGCTACCAGACAGGGCAAGAGACCCAGTACTTC
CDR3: CASSYQTGQETQYF

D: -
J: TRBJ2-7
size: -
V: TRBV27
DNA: TGTGCCAGCAGTTTGGTAGTTTCCTACGAGCAGTACTTC
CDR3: CASSLVVSYEQYF

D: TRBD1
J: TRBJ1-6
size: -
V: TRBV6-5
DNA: TGTGCCAGCAGGCCCGGGACAGGGGGTATGGCCCTCCACTTT
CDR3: CASRPGTGGMALHF

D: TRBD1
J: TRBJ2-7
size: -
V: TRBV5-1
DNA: TGCGCCAGCAGCTTACCAGGGGGAAACTACGAGCAGTACTTC
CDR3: CASSLPGGNYEQYF

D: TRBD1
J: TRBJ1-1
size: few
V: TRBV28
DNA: TGTGCCAGCAGTAGGCCCCGCCAGGGGGGGAACACTGAAGCTTTCTTT
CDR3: CASSRPRQGGNTEAFF

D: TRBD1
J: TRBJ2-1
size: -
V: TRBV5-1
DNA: TGCGCCAGCAGCTTGCCACAGACAGGGGGCGGCGAGCAGTTCTTC
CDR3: CASSLPQTGGGEQFF

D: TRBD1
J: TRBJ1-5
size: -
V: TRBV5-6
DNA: TGTGCCAGCAGCCCAAGGACAGGGGCCAGCAATCAGCCCCAGCATTTT
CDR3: CASSPRTGASNQPQHF

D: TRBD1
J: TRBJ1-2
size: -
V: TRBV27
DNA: TGTGCCAGCAGTCCAGGACAGGGGTTCTATGGCTACACCTTC
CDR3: CASSPGQGFYGYTF

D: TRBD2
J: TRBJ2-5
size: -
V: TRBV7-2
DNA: TGTGCCAGCAGCTTAGCGTCCCAGCTAGCGGGAGGGCCCGAGACCCAGTACTTC
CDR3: CASSLASQLAGGPETQYF

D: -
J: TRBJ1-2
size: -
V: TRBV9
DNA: TGTGCCAGCAGCCCGAGCGGGCCCCGGAATGGCTACACCTTC
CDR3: CASSPSGPRNGYTF

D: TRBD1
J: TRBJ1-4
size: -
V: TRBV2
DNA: TGTGCCAGCAAACCGGGACAGGGGCGAGCTAATGAAAAACTGTTTTTT
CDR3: CASKPGQGRANEKLFF

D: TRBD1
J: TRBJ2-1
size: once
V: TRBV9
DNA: TGTGCCAGCAGCGTAGCGGACAGGTACGATTATAGCTCCTACAATGAGCAGTTCTTC
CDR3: CASSVADRYDYSSYNEQFF

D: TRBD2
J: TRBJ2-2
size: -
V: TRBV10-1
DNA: TGCGCCAGCAGTGGGACTAGCGGGAGAACCGGGGAGCTGTTTTTT
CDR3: CASSGTSGRTGELFF

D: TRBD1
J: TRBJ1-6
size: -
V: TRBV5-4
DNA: TGTGCCAGCAGCCCAACCGGGACAGGAAATAATTCACCCCTCCACTTT
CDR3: CASSPTGTGNNSPLHF

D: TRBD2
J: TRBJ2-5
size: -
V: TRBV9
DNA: TGTGCCAGCAGCGTAGGGGCTAGCGGGGCCCAGCAAGAGACCCAGTACTTC
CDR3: CASSVGASGAQQETQYF

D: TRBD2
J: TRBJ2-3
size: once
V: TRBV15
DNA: TGTGCCACCAGTTCCTCGGGGGGGCTAGTGGCAGATACGCAGTATTTT
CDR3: CATSSSGGLVADTQYF

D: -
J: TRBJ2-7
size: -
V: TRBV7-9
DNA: TGTGCCAGCAGCCACCCGGACAGAACCTACGAGCAGTACTTC
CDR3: CASSHPDRTYEQYF

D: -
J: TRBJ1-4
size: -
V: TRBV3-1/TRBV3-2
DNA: TGTGCCAGCAGCCAAGTCCTGACAGAAAAACTGTTTTTT
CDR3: CASSQVLTEKLFF

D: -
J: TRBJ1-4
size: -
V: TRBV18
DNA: TGTGCCAGCTCACCCAGGGGTATTAATGAAAAACTGTTTTTT
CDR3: CASSPRGINEKLFF

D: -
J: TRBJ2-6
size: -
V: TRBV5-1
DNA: TGCGCCAGCAGCTCGGGACTCTCGGGGGCCAACGTCCTGACTTTC
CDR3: CASSSGLSGANVLTF

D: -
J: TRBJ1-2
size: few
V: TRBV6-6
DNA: TGTGCCAGCAGTCCAAGTTGGGCTGCCGATGGTCGTGTCGGCTACACCTTC
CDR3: CASSPSWAADGRVGYTF

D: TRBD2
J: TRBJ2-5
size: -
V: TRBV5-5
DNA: TGTGCCAGCAGCCCAGGCCGACTAGCGGGAGGGCCGGAGACCCAGTACTTC
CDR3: CASSPGRLAGGPETQYF

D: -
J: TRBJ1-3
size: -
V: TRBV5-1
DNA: TGCGCCAGCAGCCCGCCAGGCATCGGAAACACCATATATTTT
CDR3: CASSPPGIGNTIYF

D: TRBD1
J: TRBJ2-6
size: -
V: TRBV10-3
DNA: TGTGCCGTCGGGGTGGGGACAGCTGGGGCCAACGTCCTGACTTTC
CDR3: CAVGVGTAGANVLTF

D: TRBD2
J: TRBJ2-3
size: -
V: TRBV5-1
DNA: TGCGCCAGCAGCTTGCAAGCGGCGGGAGGAGATACGCAGTATTTT
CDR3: CASSLQAAGGDTQYF

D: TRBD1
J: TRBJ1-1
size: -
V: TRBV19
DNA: TGTGCCAGCGGGGACAGGGGGCCAGGCACTGAAGCTTTCTTT
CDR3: CASGDRGPGTEAFF

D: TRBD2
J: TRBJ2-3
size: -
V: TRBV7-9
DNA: TGTGCCAGCAGCCCCGGACTAGCGGGAGGGACAGATACGCAGTATTTT
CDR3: CASSPGLAGGTDTQYF